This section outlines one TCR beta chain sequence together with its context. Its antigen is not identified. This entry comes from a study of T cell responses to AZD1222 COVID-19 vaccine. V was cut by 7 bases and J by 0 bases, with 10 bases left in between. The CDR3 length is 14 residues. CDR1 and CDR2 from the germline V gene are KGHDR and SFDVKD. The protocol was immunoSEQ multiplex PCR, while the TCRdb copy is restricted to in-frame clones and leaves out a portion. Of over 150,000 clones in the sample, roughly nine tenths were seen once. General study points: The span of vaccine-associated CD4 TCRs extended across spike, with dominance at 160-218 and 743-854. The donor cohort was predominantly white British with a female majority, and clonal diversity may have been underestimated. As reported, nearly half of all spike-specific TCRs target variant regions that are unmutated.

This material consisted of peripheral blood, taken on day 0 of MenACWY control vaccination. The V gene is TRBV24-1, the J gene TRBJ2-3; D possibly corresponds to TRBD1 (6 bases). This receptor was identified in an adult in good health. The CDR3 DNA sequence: TGTGCCACCAGGAGGGGGTCTAGCACAGATACGCAGTATTTT. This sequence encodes CATRRGSSTDTQYF.